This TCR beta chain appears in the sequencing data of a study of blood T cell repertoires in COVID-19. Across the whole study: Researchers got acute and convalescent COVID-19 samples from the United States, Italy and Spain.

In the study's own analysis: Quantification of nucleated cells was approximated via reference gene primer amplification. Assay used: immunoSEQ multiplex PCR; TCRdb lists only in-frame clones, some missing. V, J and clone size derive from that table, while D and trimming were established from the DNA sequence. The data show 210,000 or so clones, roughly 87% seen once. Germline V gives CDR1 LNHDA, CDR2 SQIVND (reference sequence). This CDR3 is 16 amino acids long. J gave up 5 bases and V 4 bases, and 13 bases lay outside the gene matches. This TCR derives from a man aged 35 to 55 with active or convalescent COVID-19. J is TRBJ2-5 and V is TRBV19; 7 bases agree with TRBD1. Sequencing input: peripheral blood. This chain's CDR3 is CASSNKGQGERETQYF. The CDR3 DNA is TGTGCCAGTAGTAATAAGGGGCAGGGGGAAAGGGAGACCCAGTACTTC.